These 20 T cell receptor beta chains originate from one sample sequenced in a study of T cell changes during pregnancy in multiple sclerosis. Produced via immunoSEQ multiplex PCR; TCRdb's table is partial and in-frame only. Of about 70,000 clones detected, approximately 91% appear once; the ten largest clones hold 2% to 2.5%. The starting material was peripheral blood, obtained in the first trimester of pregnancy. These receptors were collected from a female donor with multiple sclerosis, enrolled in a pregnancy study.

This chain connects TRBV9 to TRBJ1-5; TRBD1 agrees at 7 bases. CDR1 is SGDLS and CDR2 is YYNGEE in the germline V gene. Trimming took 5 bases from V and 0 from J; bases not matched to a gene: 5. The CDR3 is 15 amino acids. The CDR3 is CASSKGGGSNQPQHF. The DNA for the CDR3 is TGTGCCAGCAGTAAAGGGGGCGGTAGCAATCAGCCCCAGCATTTT.

CDR3 sequence (DNA): TGTGCCAGCAGCTTAGCAGACGCGGGGGTTCCCACAGATACGCAGTATTTT. It specifies CASSLADAGVPTDTQYF. This chain connects TRBV7-8 to TRBJ2-3, with 7 bases fitting TRBD2. Germline V gene sequence: CDR1 SGHVS, CDR2 FQNEAQ. The ends lost 0 bases at V and 2 bases at J; junction bases unmatched: 8. The CDR3 is 17 amino acids.

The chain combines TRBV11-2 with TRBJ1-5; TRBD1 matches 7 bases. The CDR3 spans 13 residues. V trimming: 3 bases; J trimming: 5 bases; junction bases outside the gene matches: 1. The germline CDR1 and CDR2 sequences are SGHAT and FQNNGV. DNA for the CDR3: TGTGCCAGCAGCTTTGACAGGGATCAGCCCCAGCATTTT. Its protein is CASSFDRDQPQHF.

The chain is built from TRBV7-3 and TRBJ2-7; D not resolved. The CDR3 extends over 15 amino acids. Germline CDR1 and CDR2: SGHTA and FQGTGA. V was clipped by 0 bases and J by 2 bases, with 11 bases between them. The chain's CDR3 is CASSLTERSPYEQYF. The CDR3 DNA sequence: TGTGCCAGCAGCTTAACGGAGAGAAGCCCCTACGAGCAGTACTTC.

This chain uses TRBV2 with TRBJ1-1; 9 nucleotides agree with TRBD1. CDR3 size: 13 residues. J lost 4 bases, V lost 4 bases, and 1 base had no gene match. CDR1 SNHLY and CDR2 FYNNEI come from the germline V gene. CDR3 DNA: TGTGCCAGCAGTGGGGACAGGGCCACTGAAGCTTTCTTT. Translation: CASSGDRATEAFF.

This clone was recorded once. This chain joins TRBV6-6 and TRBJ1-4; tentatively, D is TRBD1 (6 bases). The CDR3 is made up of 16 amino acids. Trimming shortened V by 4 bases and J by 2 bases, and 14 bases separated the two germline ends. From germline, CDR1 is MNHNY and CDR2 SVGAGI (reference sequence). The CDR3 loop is CASSSDTGMTNEKLFF. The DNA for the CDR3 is TGTGCCAGCAGTTCCGACACAGGGATGACTAATGAAAAACTGTTTTTT.

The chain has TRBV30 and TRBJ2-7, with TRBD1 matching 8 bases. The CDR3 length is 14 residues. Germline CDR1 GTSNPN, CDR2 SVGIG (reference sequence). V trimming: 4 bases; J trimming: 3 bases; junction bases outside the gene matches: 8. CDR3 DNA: TGTGCCTGGAAGTTTCAGGGGGCTTTCTACGAGCAGTACTTC. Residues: CAWKFQGAFYEQYF. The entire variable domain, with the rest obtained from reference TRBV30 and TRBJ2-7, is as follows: SQTIHQWPATLVQPVGSPLSLECTVEGTSNPNLYWYRQAAGRGLQLLFYSVGIGQISSEVPQNLSASRPQDRQFILSSKKLLLSDSGFYLCAWKFQGAFYEQYFGPGTRLTVT.

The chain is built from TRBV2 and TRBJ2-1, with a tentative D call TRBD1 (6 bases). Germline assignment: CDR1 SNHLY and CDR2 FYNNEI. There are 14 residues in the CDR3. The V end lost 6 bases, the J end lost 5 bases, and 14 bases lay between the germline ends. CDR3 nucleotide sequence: TGTGCCAGCAGGCAACAGGGTCAGGACAATGAGCAGTTCTTC. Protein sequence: CASRQQGQDNEQFF.

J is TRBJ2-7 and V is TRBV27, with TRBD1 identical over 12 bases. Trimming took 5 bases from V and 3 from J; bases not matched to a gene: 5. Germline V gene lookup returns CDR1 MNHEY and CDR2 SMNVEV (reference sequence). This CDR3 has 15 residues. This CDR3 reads CASSVGQGALYEQYF. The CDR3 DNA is TGTGCCAGCAGTGTGGGACAGGGGGCTCTCTACGAGCAGTACTTC.

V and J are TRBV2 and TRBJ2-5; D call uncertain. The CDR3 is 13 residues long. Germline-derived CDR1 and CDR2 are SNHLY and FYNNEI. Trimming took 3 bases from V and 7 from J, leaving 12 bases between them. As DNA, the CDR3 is TGTGCCAGCAGTGAGCGGCCTGGATCGACCCAGTACTTC. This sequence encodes CASSERPGSTQYF. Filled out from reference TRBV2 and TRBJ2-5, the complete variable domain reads EPEVTQTPSHQVTQMGQEVILRCVPISNHLYFYWYRQILGQKVEFLVSFYNNEISEKSEIFDDQFSVERPDGSNFTLKIRSTKLEDSAMYFCASSERPGSTQYFGPGTRLLVL.

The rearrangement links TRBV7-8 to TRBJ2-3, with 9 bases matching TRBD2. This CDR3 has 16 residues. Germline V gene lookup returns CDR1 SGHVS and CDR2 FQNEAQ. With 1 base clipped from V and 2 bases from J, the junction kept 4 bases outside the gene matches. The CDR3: CASSLDVAGVTDTQYF. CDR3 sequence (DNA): TGTGCCAGCAGCTTAGACGTAGCGGGGGTCACAGATACGCAGTATTTT.

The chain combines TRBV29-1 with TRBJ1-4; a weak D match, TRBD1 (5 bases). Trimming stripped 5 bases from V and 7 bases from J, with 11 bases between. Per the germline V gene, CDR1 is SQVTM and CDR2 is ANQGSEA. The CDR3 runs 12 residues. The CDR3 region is CSVKRGTEKLFF. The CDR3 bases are TGCAGCGTTAAAAGGGGAACTGAAAAACTGTTTTTT.

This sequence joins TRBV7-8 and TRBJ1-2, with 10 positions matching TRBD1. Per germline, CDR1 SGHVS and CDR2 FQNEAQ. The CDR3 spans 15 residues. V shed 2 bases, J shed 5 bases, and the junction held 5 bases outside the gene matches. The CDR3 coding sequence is TGTGCCAGCAGCTTACGCCTGGGACAGGGGTATGGCTACACCTTC. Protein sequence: CASSLRLGQGYGYTF.

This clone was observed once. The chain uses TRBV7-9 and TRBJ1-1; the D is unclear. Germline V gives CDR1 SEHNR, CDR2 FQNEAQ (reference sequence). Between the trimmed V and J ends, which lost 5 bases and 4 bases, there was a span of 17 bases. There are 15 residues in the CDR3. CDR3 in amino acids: CASSPSGGFGTEAFF. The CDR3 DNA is TGTGCCAGCAGCCCCTCCGGAGGGTTCGGCACTGAAGCTTTCTTT.

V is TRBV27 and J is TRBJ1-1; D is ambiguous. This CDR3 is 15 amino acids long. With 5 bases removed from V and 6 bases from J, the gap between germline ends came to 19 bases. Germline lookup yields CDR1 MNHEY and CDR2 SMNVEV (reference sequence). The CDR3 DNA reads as TGTGCCAGCAGTCCCGGCGGGCTGCTCACGGCTGAAGCTTTCTTT. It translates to CASSPGGLLTAEAFF.

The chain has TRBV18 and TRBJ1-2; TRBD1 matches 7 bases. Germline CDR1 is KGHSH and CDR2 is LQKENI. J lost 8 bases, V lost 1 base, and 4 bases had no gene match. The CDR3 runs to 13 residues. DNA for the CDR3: TGTGCCAGCTCACCACAAGGGGGCGCCGGCTACACCTTC. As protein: CASSPQGGAGYTF.

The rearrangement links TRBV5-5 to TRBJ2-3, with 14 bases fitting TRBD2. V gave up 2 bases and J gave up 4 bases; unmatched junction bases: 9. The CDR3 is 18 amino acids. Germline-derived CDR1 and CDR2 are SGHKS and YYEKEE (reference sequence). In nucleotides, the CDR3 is TGTGCCAGCAGCTTAGGGACTAGCGGGAGTAACGGGCCAGATACGCAGTATTTT. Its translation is CASSLGTSGSNGPDTQYF.

The CDR3 sequence: CASSLGTSGGANLYHEQFF. The CDR3 DNA is TGTGCCAGCAGCTTGGGTACTAGCGGGGGGGCCAATCTTTACCATGAGCAGTTCTTC. The chain carries TRBV5-4 and TRBJ2-1; 13 bases align to TRBD2. Per the germline V gene, CDR1 is SGHNT and CDR2 is YYREEE (reference sequence). The junction had 14 bases not matched to a gene; V was cut back by 0 bases and J by 8 bases. The CDR3 consists of 19 residues.

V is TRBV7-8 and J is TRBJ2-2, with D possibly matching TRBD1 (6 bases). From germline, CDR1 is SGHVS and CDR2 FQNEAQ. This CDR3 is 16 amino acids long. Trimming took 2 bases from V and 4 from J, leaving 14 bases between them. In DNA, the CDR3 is TGTGCCAGCAGCTTACGGTCAGGGGTGGCCACCGGGGAGCTGTTTTTT. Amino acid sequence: CASSLRSGVATGELFF.

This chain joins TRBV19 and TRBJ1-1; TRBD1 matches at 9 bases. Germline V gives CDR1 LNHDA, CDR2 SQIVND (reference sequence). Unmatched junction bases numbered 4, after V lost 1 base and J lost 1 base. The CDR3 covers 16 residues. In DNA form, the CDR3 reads TGTGCCAGTAGTATAGCCCTGACAGGGGGGAACACTGAAGCTTTCTTT. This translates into CASSIALTGGNTEAFF.